The next 27 T cell receptor beta chains were all read from a single sample in a study of response to subunit inactivated influenza vaccine. TCRdb independently ran MiXCR on the RT-PCR reads; one entry per CDR3 protein. The sample consists of hundreds of thousands of distinct CDR3 sequences, approximately 7.7% of them appearing once. Sequenced here: PBMCs from blood, sampled around 25 months after vaccination. All receptors derive from a man aged 45 to 70 who received an inactivated influenza vaccine.

This clonotype turned up a few times. This chain uses TRBV10-3 with TRBJ2-2; 7 nucleotides match TRBD2. CDR1 is ENHRY, CDR2 SYGVKD, per germline. V lost 4 bases to trimming and J lost 1 base; unmatched junction nucleotides: 6. The CDR3 runs to 16 residues. This chain's CDR3 is CAISGPIAGNTGELFF. The CDR3 coding sequence is TGTGCCATCAGTGGGCCCATAGCGGGGAACACCGGGGAGCTGTTTTTT.

This clonotype was picked up a small number of times. The V call is TRBV5-1, the J call TRBJ2-7, with TRBD2 matching over 12 bases. This CDR3 has 17 amino acids. The V gene's germline CDR1 is SGHRS and CDR2 YFSETQ. V lost 4 bases, J lost 0 bases, and 8 bases stayed unmatched. The chain's CDR3 is CASSPGTSGPLSYEQYF. The CDR3 DNA follows: TGCGCCAGCAGCCCAGGGACTAGCGGGCCGCTCTCCTACGAGCAGTACTTC.

In this sample, this clonotype turned up many times. V gene TRBV20-1 combines with J gene TRBJ1-2; TRBD1 aligns across 7 bases. The germline gives CDR1 DFQATT, CDR2 SNEGSKA (reference sequence). This CDR3 comprises 15 residues. V lost 3 bases, J lost 0 bases, and 7 bases stayed unmatched. The CDR3 region has the DNA TGCAGTGCTAGCAATGGACAGGTTACTAACTATGGCTACACCTTC. Translating gives CSASNGQVTNYGYTF.

Here the CDR3 DNA reads TGTGCCAGCAGCTTGGGATCCCTAGGCGAGCAGTACTTC. Amino acid sequence: CASSLGSLGEQYF. The chain links TRBV7-6 to TRBJ2-7, with unresolved D. Germline V gives CDR1 SGHVS, CDR2 FNYEAQ. V was cut by 3 bases and J by 6 bases, with 12 bases left in between. This CDR3 region has 13 residues. The variable domain in full, with the rest retrieved from reference TRBV7-6 and TRBJ2-7, is GAGVSQSPRYKVTKRGQDVALRCDPISGHVSLYWYRQALGQGPEFLTYFNYEAQQDKSGLPNDRFSAERPEGSISTLTIQRTEQRDSAMYRCASSLGSLGEQYFGPGTRLTVT.

V gene TRBV28 combines with J gene TRBJ1-2, with 10 bases matching TRBD1. The CDR3 covers 15 residues. The V segment lost 7 bases and the J segment 4 bases; nucleotides outside the gene matches: 9. The germline CDR1 and CDR2 sequences are MDHEN and SYDVKM. The CDR3 DNA is TGTGCCAGCACCCCCGGGGACAGGGGAGCCTATGGCTACACCTTC. This translates into CASTPGDRGAYGYTF.

A few counts support this clonotype. V usage is TRBV7-6 and J usage is TRBJ2-3; 8 bases align to TRBD2. Germline CDR1 is SGHVS and CDR2 is FNYEAQ. The CDR3 sequence is 16 residues long. The J segment lost 4 bases and the V segment lost 1 base, leaving 7 bases of the junction unmatched. The CDR3 sequence is CASSLGGSGNPDTQYF. CDR3 in DNA: TGTGCCAGCAGCTTAGGTGGTAGCGGGAACCCAGATACGCAGTATTTT.

The DNA of the CDR3 is TGCAGCGTTGAAATTTGGCACAGGGGATACACTGAAGCTTTCTTT. Translating it yields CSVEIWHRGYTEAFF. The chain uses TRBV29-1 and TRBJ1-1; 7 bases are a match to TRBD1. The V gene end was trimmed by 2 bases and the J gene end by 3 bases; junction bases not matched to a gene: 9. Germline assignment: CDR1 SQVTM and CDR2 ANQGSEA. The CDR3 extends over 15 amino acids.

J is TRBJ2-6 and V is TRBV7-9; the D gene is possibly TRBD1 (6 bases). Germline CDR1 reads SEHNR; CDR2 reads FQNEAQ (reference sequence). The CDR3 runs to 15 residues. Trimming left V 7 bases short and J 0 bases short, with 10 bases between. The CDR3 sequence: CASTTGSSGANVLTF. In DNA, the CDR3 is TGTGCCAGCACTACAGGGAGCTCTGGGGCCAACGTCCTGACTTTC.

The chain uses TRBV12-3 or TRBV12-4 and TRBJ1-1; no clear D gene. This CDR3 is built from 14 residues. V was cut by 2 bases and J by 2 bases, with 9 bases left in between. CDR3 sequence: CASSLRHGNTEAFF. CDR3 in DNA: TGTGCCAGCAGTTTAAGACACGGAAACACTGAAGCTTTCTTT.

This clonotype was recorded many times. This chain connects TRBV20-1 to TRBJ2-7; D perhaps matches TRBD2 (7 bases). The CDR3 has 13 amino acids. Trimming shortened V by 5 bases and J by 3 bases, and 14 bases separated the two germline ends. Germline CDR1 DFQATT, CDR2 SNEGSKA (reference sequence). Here the CDR3 DNA reads TGCAGTGCTCCCCGCGGGGGCCGCTACGAGCAGTACTTC. The encoded protein is CSAPRGGRYEQYF.

This clonotype was found a few times. The V call is TRBV7-2, the J call TRBJ2-2, with TRBD2 identical over 12 bases. This CDR3 is built from 16 residues. V lost 7 bases to trimming and J lost 3 bases; unmatched junction nucleotides: 6. The V gene's germline CDR1 is SGHTA and CDR2 FQGNSA. The CDR3 DNA sequence: TGTGCCAGCACCCTAGCGGGAGGGAGTCACACCGGGGAGCTGTTTTTT. Translating gives CASTLAGGSHTGELFF. The full variable domain, its missing parts supplied by reference TRBV7-2 and TRBJ2-2, is GAGVSQSPSNKVTEKGKDVELRCDPISGHTALYWYRQSLGQGLEFLIYFQGNSAPDKSGLPSDRFSAERTGGSVSTLTIQRTQQEDSAVYLCASTLAGGSHTGELFFGEGSRLTVL.

The V call is TRBV7-2, the J call TRBJ2-2; 10 bases align to TRBD2. Per the germline V gene, CDR1 is SGHTA and CDR2 is FQGNSA. The CDR3 covers 16 residues. Trimming cost V 3 bases and J 4 bases; bases outside gene matches: 5. CDR3 DNA sequence: TGTGCCAGCAGCTTGACTAGCGGGCGGATCACCGGGGAGCTGTTTTTT. This gives the protein CASSLTSGRITGELFF. Filled out from reference TRBV7-2 and TRBJ2-2, the complete variable domain reads GAGVSQSPSNKVTEKGKDVELRCDPISGHTALYWYRQSLGQGLEFLIYFQGNSAPDKSGLPSDRFSAERTGGSVSTLTIQRTQQEDSAVYLCASSLTSGRITGELFFGEGSRLTVL.

This clonotype was detected a few times. The chain links TRBV28 to TRBJ2-7; the D call may be TRBD1 or TRBD2 (5 bases each). The CDR3 sequence is 14 residues long. Trimming stripped 4 bases from V and 2 bases from J, with 12 bases between. Germline CDR1 MDHEN, CDR2 SYDVKM. The CDR3 nucleotides are TGTGCCAGCAGTTCGGGGCCGAATCCCTACGAGCAGTACTTC. Its translation: CASSSGPNPYEQYF.

The chain has TRBV7-2 and TRBJ1-2; D ambiguous. V was clipped by 7 bases and J by 4 bases, with 19 bases between them. This CDR3 comprises 15 residues. CDR1 is SGHTA and CDR2 is FQGNSA in the germline V gene. CDR3 in amino acids: CASTLTGGVGYGYTF. In DNA form, the CDR3 reads TGTGCCAGCACCCTGACCGGCGGGGTAGGCTATGGCTACACCTTC.

This clonotype has a handful of counts. The V call is TRBV5-1, the J call TRBJ2-1, with 9 bases that match TRBD2. The V and J ends lost 4 bases and 4 bases, in that order; junction bases with no gene match: 12. There are 17 residues in the CDR3. Germline values: CDR1 SGHRS, CDR2 YFSETQ. The CDR3 here is CASSLQRSSGGYNEQFF. DNA for the CDR3: TGCGCCAGCAGCCTACAACGAAGTAGCGGGGGATACAATGAGCAGTTCTTC.

In its sample, this clonotype was seen many times. The chain joins TRBV4-3 to TRBJ2-2; perhaps TRBD2 as D (6 bases). CDR3 length equals 17 residues. Between the trimmed V and J ends, which lost 0 bases and 6 bases, there was a span of 17 bases. The germline V gene has CDR1 LGHNA and CDR2 YSLEER. In nucleotides, the CDR3 is TGCGCCAGCAGCCAAGAGGGGAGGTCGGAGTATGCCGGGGAGCTGTTTTTT. It specifies CASSQEGRSEYAGELFF.

At least ten counts were recorded for this clonotype. This chain joins TRBV20-1 and TRBJ2-5, with unresolved D. V was clipped by 1 base and J by 0 bases, with 6 bases between them. Germline loops: CDR1 DFQATT, CDR2 SNEGSKA (reference sequence). This CDR3 region has 13 residues. The CDR3 region is CSARVRYQETQYF. CDR3 coding DNA: TGCAGTGCTAGAGTACGTTACCAAGAGACCCAGTACTTC.

The chain links TRBV3-1 to TRBJ2-3; 11 bases agree with TRBD2. Looked up from germline, CDR1 is LGHDT and CDR2 is YNNKEL (reference sequence). The CDR3 is 17 residues long. Losses at the gene ends were 5 bases for V and 3 bases for J; bases not matched to a gene: 10. CDR3 bases: TGTGCCAGCAGCAACGTAGCGGGAGGGATGTTGACAGATACGCAGTATTTT. Translated: CASSNVAGGMLTDTQYF.

This clonotype was detected ten times or more. CDR3 nucleotides: TGTGCCACCTCGGGTGGCCTAGTCAATGAGCAGTTCTTC. It yields the protein CATSGGLVNEQFF. The chain links TRBV18 to TRBJ2-1; no clear D gene. Trimming took off 10 bases at V and 6 bases at J, with 16 bases between the two ends. This CDR3 has 13 amino acids. Germline values: CDR1 KGHSH, CDR2 LQKENI.

The chain is built from TRBV6-1 and TRBJ1-4, with D unresolved. This CDR3 contains 14 residues. Trimming shortened V by 6 bases and J by 5 bases, and 13 bases separated the two germline ends. From germline, CDR1 is MNHNS and CDR2 SASEGT. Here the CDR3 reads CASSLGTRNEKLFF. In DNA, the CDR3 is TGTGCCAGCAGCCTTGGAACACGCAATGAAAAACTGTTTTTT.

The gene calls are TRBV12-3 or TRBV12-4 and TRBJ1-5; no firm D call. The V gene lost 5 bases and the J gene lost 7 bases, with 15 bases spanning the gap. The length of the CDR3 is 14 residues. The CDR3 here is CASSPSMARQPQHF. The CDR3 nucleotides read TGTGCCAGCAGTCCGTCGATGGCGCGCCAGCCCCAGCATTTT.

There are a few counts of this clonotype. The CDR3 spells CATRSPSGSVSNEQFF. The CDR3 DNA is TGTGCCACCCGATCGCCTAGCGGGAGCGTGAGCAATGAGCAGTTCTTC. The chain has TRBV6-2 or TRBV6-3 and TRBJ2-1; TRBD2 matches 10 bases. This CDR3 is built from 16 residues. Looked up from germline, CDR1 is MNHEY and CDR2 is SVGEGT. V dropped 10 bases and J dropped 6; count of bases not matched to a gene: 15.

This clonotype has just a few counts. V and J are TRBV20-1 and TRBJ2-2, with no clear D. The V gene's germline CDR1 is DFQATT and CDR2 SNEGSKA (reference sequence). V lost 0 bases, J lost 4 bases, and 9 bases lay in between. The CDR3 is 14 residues long. The DNA for the CDR3 is TGCAGTGCTAGAGAGCTAGGTAGCACCGGGGAGCTGTTTTTT. It specifies CSARELGSTGELFF.

This chain uses TRBV5-1 with TRBJ2-1, with 8 bases lining up with TRBD2. Germline V gives CDR1 SGHRS, CDR2 YFSETQ. This CDR3 spans 16 amino acids. V dropped 4 bases and J dropped 8; count of bases not matched to a gene: 14. The CDR3 spells CASSLPAAGDSDEQFF. In DNA, the CDR3 is TGCGCCAGCAGCCTTCCCGCAGCGGGAGATAGCGATGAGCAGTTCTTC.

The chain is built from TRBV5-1 and TRBJ2-4, with 8 bases that match TRBD1. Germline-derived CDR1 and CDR2 are SGHRS and YFSETQ. The CDR3 spans 14 residues. With 4 bases clipped from V and 5 bases from J, the junction kept 5 bases outside the gene matches. The CDR3 spells CASSPDRAENIQYF. DNA for the CDR3: TGCGCCAGCAGCCCGGACAGGGCTGAAAACATTCAGTACTTC.

For the CDR3, the DNA is TGTGCCAGCGGCCCGGACAGGGGAGTGTTCAATGAGCAGTTCTTC. Translated: CASGPDRGVFNEQFF. The V gene is TRBV6-1, the J gene TRBJ2-1; 9 positions match TRBD1. The trim removed 8 bases at V and 6 bases at J, leaving 11 bases unmatched. This CDR3 is 15 amino acids long. The germline V gene encodes CDR1 MNHNS and CDR2 SASEGT.

This clonotype was seen a few times. The chain joins TRBV20-1 to TRBJ1-5, with D unclear. The CDR3 sequence is 15 residues long. With 4 bases removed from V and 0 bases from J, the gap between germline ends came to 13 bases. In germline, CDR1 is DFQATT, CDR2 SNEGSKA (reference sequence). The CDR3 nucleotides read TGCAGTGCTATTAGTGGAGGGCTTAGCAATCAGCCCCAGCATTTT. Translating it yields CSAISGGLSNQPQHF.